This TCR beta chain is drawn from a study of CD8+CD57+ T cells in acquired aplastic anemia. Study-wide context: Read counts for CD4+ cells (from healthy donors) averaged roughly 10 million.

Both TCR beta VDJ combination and CDR3 sequence profiling were carried out. Genomic DNA was the template for this profiling. One entry per CDR3 protein results from TCRdb running MiXCR on the reads. This table has roughly 130,000 distinct CDR3 sequences, 48% appearing once. At least ten counts were recorded for this clonotype. Specimen: sorted CD4+, CD8+, or CD8+CD57+ T cells (not recorded which) from PBMCs. This sequence was found in a human donor in good health, serving as a control.

The chain's CDR3 is CASKLGGAPYEQYF. The CDR3 bases are TGTGCCAGCAAACTCGGGGGGGCCCCCTACGAGCAGTACTTC. The chain recombines TRBV7-9 with TRBJ2-7; 8 positions agree with TRBD2. CDR1 SEHNR and CDR2 FQNEAQ come from the germline V gene (reference sequence). Germline trimming cut 7 bases from V and 2 bases from J; bases unmatched to any gene: 7. This CDR3 has 14 amino acids.